This T cell receptor beta chain was obtained from a study of identical twins. This clonotype was detected only a few times. MiXCR was run by TCRdb on the 5' RACE reads, yielding one entry per CDR3 protein. The sample records roughly 750,000 distinct CDR3 sequences, over 20% being singletons. This same sample was also part of a study on T cells expressing NK-cell markers.

The specimen sequenced was PBMCs. The sequence derives from a woman younger than 35 in good health.

The CDR3 DNA is TGTGCCAGCAGCTCCGGAGGATTGGGGGAGCTGTTTTTT. Protein sequence: CASSSGGLGELFF. J is TRBJ2-2 and V is TRBV11-3; D may be TRBD2 (5 bases). Germline V lookup: CDR1 SGHNT, CDR2 YENEEA. The V end was cut by 4 bases, the J end by 8 bases, with 11 bases between. The CDR3 covers 13 residues.